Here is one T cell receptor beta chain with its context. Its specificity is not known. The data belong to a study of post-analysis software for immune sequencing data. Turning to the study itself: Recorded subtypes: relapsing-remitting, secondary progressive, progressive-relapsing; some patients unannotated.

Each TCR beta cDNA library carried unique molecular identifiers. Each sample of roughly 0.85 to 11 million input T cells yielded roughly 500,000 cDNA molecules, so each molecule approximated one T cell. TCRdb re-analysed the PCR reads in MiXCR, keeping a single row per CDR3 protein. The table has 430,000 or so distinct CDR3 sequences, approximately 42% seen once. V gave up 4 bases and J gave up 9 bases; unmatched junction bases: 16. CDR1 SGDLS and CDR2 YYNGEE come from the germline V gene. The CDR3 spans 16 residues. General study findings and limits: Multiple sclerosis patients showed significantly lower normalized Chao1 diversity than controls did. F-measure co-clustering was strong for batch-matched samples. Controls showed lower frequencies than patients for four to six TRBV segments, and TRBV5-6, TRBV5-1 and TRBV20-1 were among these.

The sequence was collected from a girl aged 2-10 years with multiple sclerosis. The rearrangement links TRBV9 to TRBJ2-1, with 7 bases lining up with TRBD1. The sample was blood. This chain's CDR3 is CASSLLGRQGDTEQFF. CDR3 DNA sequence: TGTGCCAGCAGCCTGCTGGGCCGACAGGGAGACACTGAGCAGTTCTTC. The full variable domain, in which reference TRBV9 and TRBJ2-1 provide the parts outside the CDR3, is DSGVTQTPKHLITATGQRVTLRCSPRSGDLSVYWYQQSLDQGLQFLIQYYNGEERAKGNILERFSAQQFPDLHSELNLSSLELGDSALYFCASSLLGRQGDTEQFFGPGTRLTVL.